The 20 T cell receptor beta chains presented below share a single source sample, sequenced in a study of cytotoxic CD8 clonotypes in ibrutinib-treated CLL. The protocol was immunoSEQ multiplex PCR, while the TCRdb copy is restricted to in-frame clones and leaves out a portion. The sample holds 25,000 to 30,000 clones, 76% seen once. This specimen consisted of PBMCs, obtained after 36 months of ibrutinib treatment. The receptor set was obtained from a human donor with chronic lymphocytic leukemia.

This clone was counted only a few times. The CDR3 reads CASSLPRARDYGYTF. The CDR3 coding sequence is TGCGCCAGCAGCCTCCCACGGGCTAGGGACTATGGCTACACCTTC. The chain has TRBV4-1 and TRBJ1-2; D is unclear. The CDR3 contains 15 residues. Germline V gene sequence: CDR1 MGHRA, CDR2 YSYEKL. The V gene lost 4 bases and the J gene lost 3 bases, with 15 bases spanning the gap.

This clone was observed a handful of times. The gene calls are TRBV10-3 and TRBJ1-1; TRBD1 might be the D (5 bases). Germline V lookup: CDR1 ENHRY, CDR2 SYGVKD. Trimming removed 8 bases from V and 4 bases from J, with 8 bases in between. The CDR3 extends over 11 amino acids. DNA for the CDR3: TGTGCCATCCAGGGTGGCACTGAAGCTTTCTTT. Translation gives CAIQGGTEAFF.

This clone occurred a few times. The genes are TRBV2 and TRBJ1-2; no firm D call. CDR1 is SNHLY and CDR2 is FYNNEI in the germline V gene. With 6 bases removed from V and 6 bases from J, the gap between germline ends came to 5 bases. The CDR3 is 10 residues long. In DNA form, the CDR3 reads TGTGCCAGCAGAGGGAATGGCTACACCTTC. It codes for CASRGNGYTF.

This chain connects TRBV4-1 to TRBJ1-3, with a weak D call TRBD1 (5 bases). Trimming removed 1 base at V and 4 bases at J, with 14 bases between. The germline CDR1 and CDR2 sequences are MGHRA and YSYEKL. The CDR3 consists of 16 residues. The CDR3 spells CASSQGPGGYGNTIYF. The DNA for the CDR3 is TGCGCCAGCAGCCAAGGACCGGGGGGGTACGGAAACACCATATATTTT.

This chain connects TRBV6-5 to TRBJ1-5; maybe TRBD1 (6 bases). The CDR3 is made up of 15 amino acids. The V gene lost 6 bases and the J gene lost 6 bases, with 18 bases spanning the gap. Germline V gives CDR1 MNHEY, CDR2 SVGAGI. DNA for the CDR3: TGTGCCAGCAGGGCCGAGGGGGGGAGGGGTCAGCCCCAGCATTTT. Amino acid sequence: CASRAEGGRGQPQHF.

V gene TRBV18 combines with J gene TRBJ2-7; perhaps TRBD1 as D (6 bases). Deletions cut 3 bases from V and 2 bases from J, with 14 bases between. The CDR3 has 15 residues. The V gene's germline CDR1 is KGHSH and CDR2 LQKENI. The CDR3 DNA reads TGTGCCAGCTCACCCCATCCGAAGGGGGCCTACGAGCAGTACTTC. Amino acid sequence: CASSPHPKGAYEQYF. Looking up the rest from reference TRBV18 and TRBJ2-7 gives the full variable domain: NAGVMQNPRHLVRRRGQEARLRCSPMKGHSHVYWYRQLPEEGLKFMVYLQKENIIDESGMPKERFSAEFPKEGPSILRIQQVVRGDSAAYFCASSPHPKGAYEQYFGPGTRLTVT.

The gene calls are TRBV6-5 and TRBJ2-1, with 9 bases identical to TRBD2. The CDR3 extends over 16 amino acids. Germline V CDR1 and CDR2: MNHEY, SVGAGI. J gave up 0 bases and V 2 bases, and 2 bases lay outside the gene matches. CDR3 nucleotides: TGTGCCAGCAGTTACGCGGGGGGGAGCTCCTACAATGAGCAGTTCTTC. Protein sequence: CASSYAGGSSYNEQFF.

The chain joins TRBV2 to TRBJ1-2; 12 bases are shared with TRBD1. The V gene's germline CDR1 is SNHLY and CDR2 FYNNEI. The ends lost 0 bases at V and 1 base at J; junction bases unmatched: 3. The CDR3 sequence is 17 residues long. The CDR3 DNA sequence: TGTGCCAGCAGTGAAGCGGGACAGGGGGCGCTTAACTATGGCTACACCTTC. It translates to CASSEAGQGALNYGYTF.

DNA for the CDR3: TGCAGCGTTGATCAACAGGGGGCTGGGGAGCAGTACTTC. As protein: CSVDQQGAGEQYF. The chain is built from TRBV29-1 and TRBJ2-7; 9 nucleotides line up with TRBD1. CDR3 length equals 13 residues. CDR1 and CDR2 from the germline V gene are SQVTM and ANQGSEA. The J segment lost 7 bases and the V segment lost 3 bases, leaving 7 bases of the junction unmatched.

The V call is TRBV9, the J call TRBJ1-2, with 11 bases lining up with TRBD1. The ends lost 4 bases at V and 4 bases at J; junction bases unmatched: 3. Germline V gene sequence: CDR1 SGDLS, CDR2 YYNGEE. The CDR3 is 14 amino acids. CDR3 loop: CASSPGQGAYGYTF. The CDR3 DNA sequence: TGTGCCAGCAGCCCAGGACAGGGGGCCTATGGCTACACCTTC.

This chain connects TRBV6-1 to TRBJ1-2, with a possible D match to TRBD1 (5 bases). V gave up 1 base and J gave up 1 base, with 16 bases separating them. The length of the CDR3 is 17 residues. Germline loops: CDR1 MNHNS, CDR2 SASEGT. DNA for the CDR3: TGTGCCAGCAGTGAAGTTTGGGACGGATCCCTTAACTATGGCTACACCTTC. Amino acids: CASSEVWDGSLNYGYTF.

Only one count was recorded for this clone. CDR3 bases: TGTGCCAGCCTTCCGGGACAGGGGGCTTACAATGAGCAGTTCTTC. Residues: CASLPGQGAYNEQFF. The chain employs TRBV6-4 and TRBJ2-1; 12 bases agree with TRBD1. Germline V gives CDR1 MRHNA, CDR2 SNTAGT. The junction had 6 bases not matched to a gene; V was cut back by 8 bases and J by 4 bases. The CDR3 extends over 15 amino acids.

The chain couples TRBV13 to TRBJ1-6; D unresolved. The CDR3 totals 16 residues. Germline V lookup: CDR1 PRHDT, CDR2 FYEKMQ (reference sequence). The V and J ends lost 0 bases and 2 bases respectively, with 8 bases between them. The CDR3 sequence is CASSLGGDPYNSPLHF. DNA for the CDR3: TGTGCCAGCAGCTTAGGGGGAGATCCCTATAATTCACCCCTCCACTTT.

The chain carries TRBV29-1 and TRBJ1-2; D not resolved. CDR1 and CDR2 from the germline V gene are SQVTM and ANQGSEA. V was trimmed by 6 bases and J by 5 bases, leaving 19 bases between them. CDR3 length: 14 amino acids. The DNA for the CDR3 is TGCAGCGTGGCGACGTATGGGAGGGAATATGGCTACACCTTC. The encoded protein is CSVATYGREYGYTF.

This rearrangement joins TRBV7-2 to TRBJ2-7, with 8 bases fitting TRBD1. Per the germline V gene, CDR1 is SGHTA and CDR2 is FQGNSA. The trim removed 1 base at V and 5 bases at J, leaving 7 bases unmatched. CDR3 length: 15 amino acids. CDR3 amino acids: CASSLEPRGRDEQYF. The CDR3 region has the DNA TGTGCCAGCAGCTTAGAGCCCAGGGGGCGGGACGAGCAGTACTTC.

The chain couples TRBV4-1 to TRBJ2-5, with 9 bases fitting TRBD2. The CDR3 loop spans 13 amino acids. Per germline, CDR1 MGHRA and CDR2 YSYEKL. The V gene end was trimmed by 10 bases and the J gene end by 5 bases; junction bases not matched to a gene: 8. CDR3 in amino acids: CATRGREGETQYF. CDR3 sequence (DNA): TGCGCCACCCGCGGGAGGGAGGGGGAGACCCAGTACTTC.

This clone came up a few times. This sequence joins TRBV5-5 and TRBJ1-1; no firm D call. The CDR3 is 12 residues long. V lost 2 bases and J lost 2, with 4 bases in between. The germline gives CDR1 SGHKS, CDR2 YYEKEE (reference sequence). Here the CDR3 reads CASSFANTEAFF. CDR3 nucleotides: TGTGCCAGCAGCTTCGCTAACACTGAAGCTTTCTTT.

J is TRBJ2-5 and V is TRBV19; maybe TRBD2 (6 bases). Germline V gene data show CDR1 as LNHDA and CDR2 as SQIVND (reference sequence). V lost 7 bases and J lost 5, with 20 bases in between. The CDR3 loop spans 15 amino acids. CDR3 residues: CASTLGSGRWETQYF. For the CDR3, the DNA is TGTGCCAGTACCTTGGGATCAGGGAGGTGGGAGACCCAGTACTTC.

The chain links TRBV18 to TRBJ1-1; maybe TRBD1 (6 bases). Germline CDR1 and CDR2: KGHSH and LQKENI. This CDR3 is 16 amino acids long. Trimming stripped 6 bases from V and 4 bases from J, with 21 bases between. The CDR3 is CASSPQTGGRGTEAFF. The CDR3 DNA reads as TGTGCCAGCTCGCCCCAGACGGGGGGGCGAGGCACTGAAGCTTTCTTT.

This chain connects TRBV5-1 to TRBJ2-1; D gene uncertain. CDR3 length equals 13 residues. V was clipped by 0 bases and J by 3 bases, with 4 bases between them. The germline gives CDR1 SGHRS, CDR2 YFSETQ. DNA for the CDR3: TGCGCCAGCAGCTTGGACGTCTACAATGAGCAGTTCTTC. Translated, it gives CASSLDVYNEQFF.